These T cell receptor beta chains were read from a single sample in a study of blood T cell repertoires in COVID-19. TCRdb keeps only in-frame clones here, not all; method: immunoSEQ multiplex PCR. The table has 90,000 to 140,000 clones, around 81% seen once. Sequenced material: peripheral blood. Source of these receptors: an elderly man with acute or convalescent COVID-19. Both conserved end residues are trimmed from each CDR3. The order of the fields is D gene, clone size, V gene, J gene, CDR3 protein. D genes are given only for firm matches. Clone sizes are given selectively: once, few, many, or a class where the clone is expanded.

TRBD2,NA,TRBV20-1,TRBJ2-7,SASQLARTYEQY
NA,NA,TRBV23-1,TRBJ2-3,ASSQGAADGTDTQY
NA,NA,TRBV15,TRBJ2-5,ATSTYRSKETQY
TRBD2,NA,TRBV28,TRBJ2-3,ASSSSGAGTDTQY
TRBD2,NA,TRBV9,TRBJ2-5,ASSASGTSGETQY
NA,NA,TRBV9,TRBJ2-6,ASSVLLFGANVLT
TRBD1,few,TRBV28,TRBJ2-2,ASSPHRGGELF
NA,NA,TRBV18,TRBJ1-1,ASADSRSEAF
TRBD1,once,TRBV2,TRBJ1-3,ASSFLHGTGAGNTIY
TRBD2,once,TRBV7-9,TRBJ2-3,ASSQGLAGGADTQY
TRBD1,NA,TRBV4-2,TRBJ2-7,ASSQGDRVYEQY
TRBD2,NA,TRBV19,TRBJ2-1,ASRNSKLAGTYNEQF
TRBD1,NA,TRBV7-9,TRBJ2-3,ASSLAGTGSFNTQY
NA,once,TRBV25-1,TRBJ1-1,ASSRPGLNTEAF
NA,few,TRBV9,TRBJ2-7,ASSPRSAPYYEQY
NA,NA,TRBV6-2/TRBV6-3,TRBJ1-1,ASSYYRFEAF
NA,NA,TRBV7-9,TRBJ1-3,ASSDIQTASGNTIY
TRBD1,NA,TRBV5-1,TRBJ1-3,ASSPGQAKPSGNTIY
TRBD2,NA,TRBV6-2/TRBV6-3,TRBJ2-7,ASSYSGREGSYEQY
NA,NA,TRBV7-3,TRBJ2-5,ASSLGTVMGETQY
TRBD2,once,TRBV28,TRBJ2-1,ASSHRGRPQF
TRBD1,NA,TRBV28,TRBJ1-4,ASNPGQGVEKLF
TRBD1,NA,TRBV5-1,TRBJ2-1,ASSLQGVDNEQF
TRBD1,NA,TRBV6-6,TRBJ1-6,ASSPLRTGDNSPLH
TRBD2,NA,TRBV18,TRBJ2-1,ASSLGLAEQF
TRBD2,NA,TRBV7-8,TRBJ2-7,ASSGGGTTYEQY
NA,NA,TRBV18,TRBJ1-1,ASSPSGGGTEAF
TRBD1,NA,TRBV28,TRBJ2-2,ASSSTGGKTGELF
NA,NA,TRBV12-3/TRBV12-4,TRBJ2-5,ASSVDRQETQY
NA,NA,TRBV11-2,TRBJ1-1,ASSSTGLTEAF
TRBD1,NA,TRBV4-3,TRBJ2-6,ASSQDPGQTTSGANVLT
NA,NA,TRBV19,TRBJ1-2,ASNRGGTYGYT
TRBD2,NA,TRBV30,TRBJ2-6,AWTSRGVFQSSGANVLT
TRBD1,NA,TRBV5-4,TRBJ1-1,ASSSPGQGSTEAF
NA,NA,TRBV6-5,TRBJ2-1,ASTNPLEGNNEQF
TRBD2,NA,TRBV6-5,TRBJ2-7,ASSPGLAGVYEQY
NA,NA,TRBV12-5,TRBJ2-7,ATKPGGSYEQY
NA,NA,TRBV18,TRBJ1-5,ASSPPAGTNQPQH
TRBD1,NA,TRBV4-1,TRBJ2-6,ASSQGTGTSGANVLT
NA,NA,TRBV7-2,TRBJ1-5,ASSLGPEQPQH
NA,NA,TRBV4-1,TRBJ2-1,ASSQDSSGIRSYNEQF
TRBD1,NA,TRBV5-1,TRBJ2-1,ASSLRPGQGVPHNEQF
TRBD2,NA,TRBV18,TRBJ2-7,ASSPVLAVTYEQY
TRBD1,NA,TRBV5-1,TRBJ1-1,ASQLGTGTTEAF
NA,NA,TRBV3-1/TRBV3-2,TRBJ2-7,ASSPLARARDEQY
TRBD1,NA,TRBV20-1,TRBJ1-2,SASEQGFKSYT
NA,once,TRBV30,TRBJ1-1,AWSVGPNTEAF
NA,NA,TRBV6-6,TRBJ1-5,ASSYTGSNQPQH
TRBD1,NA,TRBV2,TRBJ2-3,ASSLDRGSTDTQY
TRBD1,NA,TRBV5-6,TRBJ1-1,ASSLVDRGNTEAF
TRBD2,NA,TRBV5-5,TRBJ2-3,ASSISGSFPDTQY
NA,NA,TRBV5-4,TRBJ2-3,ASSLGGRGTQGTQY
NA,NA,TRBV5-1,TRBJ1-1,ASSSDTRAGAEAF
NA,few,TRBV7-2,TRBJ1-6,ASSLDRPGTNSPLH